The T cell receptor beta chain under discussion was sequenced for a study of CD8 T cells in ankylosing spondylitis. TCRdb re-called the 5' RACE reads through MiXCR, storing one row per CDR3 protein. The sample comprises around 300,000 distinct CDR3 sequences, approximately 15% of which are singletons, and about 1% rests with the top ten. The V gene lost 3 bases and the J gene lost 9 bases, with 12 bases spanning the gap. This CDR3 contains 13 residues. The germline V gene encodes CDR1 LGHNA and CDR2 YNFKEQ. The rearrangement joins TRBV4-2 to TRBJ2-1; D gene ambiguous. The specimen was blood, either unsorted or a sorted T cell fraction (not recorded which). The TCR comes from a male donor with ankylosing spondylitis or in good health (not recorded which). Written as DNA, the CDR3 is TGTGCCAGCAGCCAGATCGGCAGAGGTGAGCAGTTCTTC. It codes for CASSQIGRGEQFF.